Shown below are 31 T cell receptor beta chains from a single sample sequenced in a study of blood T cell repertoires in COVID-19. The table came from immunoSEQ multiplex PCR; TCRdb's copy has only in-frame clones and leaves some out. The sample holds 400,000 to 500,000 clones; 88% are singletons and the top ten take 1.8%. Source material: PBMCs or T cells enriched from blood (not recorded which). These receptors all stem from a woman between 40 and 55 years old who had recovered from COVID-19.

The V gene is TRBV5-8, the J gene TRBJ2-1, with D possibly being TRBD2 (5 bases). The CDR3 spans 18 residues. The germline CDR1 and CDR2 sequences are SGHTS and YDEGEE. The germline V and J ends were trimmed by 4 bases and 5 bases, with 25 bases remaining between them. DNA for the CDR3: TGTGCCAGCAGCCGAATATTACTAGGAGGCTTCCGTGACAATGAGCAGTTCTTC. Protein: CASSRILLGGFRDNEQFF.

V and J are TRBV4-1 and TRBJ1-1, with D possibly being TRBD1 (6 bases). CDR1 MGHRA and CDR2 YSYEKL come from the germline V gene. The CDR3 covers 15 residues. The V gene lost 2 bases and the J gene lost 3 bases, with 13 bases spanning the gap. The CDR3: CASSQTGTGYTEAFF. Here the CDR3 DNA reads TGCGCCAGCAGCCAAACCGGAACAGGGTACACTGAAGCTTTCTTT.

This clone was detected only once. The V gene is TRBV19, the J gene TRBJ1-3; 10 bases match TRBD1. The CDR3 totals 15 residues. Trimming cost V 4 bases and J 7 bases; bases outside gene matches: 7. Germline CDR1 reads LNHDA; CDR2 reads SQIVND (reference sequence). The CDR3 sequence is CASSTLPGQGNTIYF. Here the CDR3 DNA reads TGTGCCAGTAGTACTCTTCCGGGACAGGGGAACACCATATATTTT.

This sequence joins TRBV28 and TRBJ1-1; D not certain. The CDR3 spans 12 residues. Germline V gene lookup returns CDR1 MDHEN and CDR2 SYDVKM. Trimming removed 2 bases at V and 3 bases at J, with 4 bases between. The DNA of the CDR3 is TGTGCCAGCAGTTTACATCACACTGAAGCTTTCTTT. This encodes CASSLHHTEAFF.

The chain employs TRBV19 and TRBJ2-1, with D tentatively TRBD2 (5 bases). V dropped 3 bases and J dropped 7 bases, with 10 bases sitting between them. Germline-derived CDR1 and CDR2 are LNHDA and SQIVND (reference sequence). The CDR3 runs to 13 residues. The CDR3 here is CASSMDSGNEQFF. DNA for the CDR3: TGTGCCAGTAGTATGGACTCTGGGAATGAGCAGTTCTTC.

The rearrangement uses TRBV29-1 and TRBJ1-5; 9 nucleotides line up with TRBD1. CDR1 SQVTM and CDR2 ANQGSEA come from the germline V gene. The CDR3 is made up of 13 amino acids. Trimming cost V 6 bases and J 3 bases; bases outside gene matches: 3. CDR3 coding DNA: TGCAGCGTGGGACAGGGAAACAATCAGCCCCAGCATTTT. This encodes CSVGQGNNQPQHF. The full variable domain, completed using reference TRBV29-1 and TRBJ1-5, is SAVISQKPSRDICQRGTSLTIQCQVDSQVTMMFWYRQQPGQSLTLIATANQGSEATYESGFVIDKFPISRPNLTFSTLTVSNMSPEDSSIYLCSVGQGNNQPQHFGDGTRLSIL.

The J gene is TRBJ2-1, the V gene TRBV3-1 (or the pseudogene TRBV3-2); 8 nucleotides match TRBD2. Per the germline V gene, CDR1 is LGHDT and CDR2 is YNNKEL (reference sequence). V shed 4 bases and J 2 bases; nucleotides not matched to a gene: 16. The CDR3 covers 19 residues. The DNA for the CDR3 is TGTGCCAGCAGCCCCGGGACTAGTCCTAGTTGGGGCCCCTACAATGAGCAGTTCTTC. It translates to CASSPGTSPSWGPYNEQFF.

The genes are TRBV4-1 and TRBJ2-7, with D possibly matching TRBD1 (5 bases). Trimming left V 0 bases short and J 2 bases short, with 14 bases between. Germline V gene lookup returns CDR1 MGHRA and CDR2 YSYEKL. CDR3 length: 16 amino acids. The CDR3, as DNA: TGCGCCAGCAGCCAAGATGAAGGTCAGGGCCCCTACGAGCAGTACTTC. Translated: CASSQDEGQGPYEQYF.

CDR3 region: CASSYSGQQDTGELFF. CDR3 nucleotide sequence: TGTGCCAGCAGTTACTCGGGACAGCAGGACACCGGGGAGCTGTTTTTT. The chain carries TRBV6-5 and TRBJ2-2, with TRBD1 identical over 7 bases. In germline, CDR1 is MNHEY, CDR2 SVGAGI. CDR3 length equals 16 residues. V was clipped by 0 bases and J by 3 bases; unmatched bases: 4.

The chain combines TRBV5-4 with TRBJ2-5; perhaps TRBD2 as D (6 bases). Between the trimmed V and J ends, which lost 5 bases and 1 base, there was a span of 12 bases. Germline V gene data show CDR1 as SGHNT and CDR2 as YYREEE (reference sequence). The CDR3 length is 14 residues. The DNA of the CDR3 is TGTGCCAGCAGGGGAGCGGGCCTCCAAGAGACCCAGTACTTC. Translating it yields CASRGAGLQETQYF. Full variable domain (missing parts from reference TRBV5-4 and TRBJ2-5): ETGVTQSPTHLIKTRGQQVTLRCSSQSGHNTVSWYQQALGQGPQFIFQYYREEENGRGNFPPRFSGLQFPNYSSELNVNALELDDSALYLCASRGAGLQETQYFGPGTRLLVL.

V is TRBV4-2 and J is TRBJ1-1; D unclear. This CDR3 has 14 amino acids. The germline gives CDR1 LGHNA, CDR2 YNFKEQ. V was trimmed by 4 bases and J by 1 base, leaving 10 bases between them. The CDR3 DNA sequence: TGTGCCAGCAGCCTTACAGTTCCGAACACTGAAGCTTTCTTT. Its translation: CASSLTVPNTEAFF.

The V call is TRBV7-2, the J call TRBJ1-5; TRBD1 agrees at 7 bases. The CDR3 sequence is 15 residues long. Germline-derived CDR1 and CDR2 are SGHTA and FQGNSA. Trimming cost V 6 bases and J 2 bases; bases outside gene matches: 7. CDR3 sequence (DNA): TGTGCCAGCAGTCGACAGGGAGAAGGCAATCAGCCCCAGCATTTT. Protein sequence: CASSRQGEGNQPQHF. The full variable domain, in which reference TRBV7-2 and TRBJ1-5 provide the parts outside the CDR3, is GAGVSQSPSNKVTEKGKDVELRCDPISGHTALYWYRQSLGQGLEFLIYFQGNSAPDKSGLPSDRFSAERTGGSVSTLTIQRTQQEDSAVYLCASSRQGEGNQPQHFGDGTRLSIL.

J is TRBJ2-7 and V is TRBV27, with TRBD1 matching 9 bases. Trimming took 3 bases from V and 7 from J; bases not matched to a gene: 7. The CDR3 has 14 amino acids. From germline, CDR1 is MNHEY and CDR2 SMNVEV (reference sequence). The CDR3 is CASSFGQGLGEQYF. CDR3 in DNA: TGTGCCAGCAGTTTCGGACAGGGGTTAGGGGAGCAGTACTTC.

The table lists this clone with a count of one. This chain links TRBV7-2 with TRBJ2-1; 11 bases agree with TRBD2. CDR1 and CDR2 from the germline V gene are SGHTA and FQGNSA. The CDR3 consists of 16 residues. The V gene end was trimmed by 4 bases and the J gene end by 6 bases; junction bases not matched to a gene: 8. CDR3 nucleotide sequence: TGTGCCAGCAGCTCCCCAGGGACTAGCGGTTTCAATGAGCAGTTCTTC. As protein: CASSSPGTSGFNEQFF.

This chain joins TRBV13 and TRBJ2-1; 11 bases line up with TRBD2. Germline-derived CDR1 and CDR2 are PRHDT and FYEKMQ (reference sequence). The CDR3 contains 18 residues. After removal of 0 bases from V and 6 bases from J, the junction contained 10 bases not matched to a gene. The CDR3 reads CASSLGVIAGGLSNEQFF. The CDR3 DNA reads TGTGCCAGCAGCTTAGGCGTGATAGCGGGAGGGCTCTCCAATGAGCAGTTCTTC.

This sequence joins TRBV6-5 and TRBJ2-2; TRBD1 might be the D (6 bases). This CDR3 is built from 13 residues. Germline assignment: CDR1 MNHEY and CDR2 SVGAGI. V gave up 6 bases and J gave up 6 bases, with 11 bases separating them. CDR3 DNA sequence: TGTGCCAGCAGGCCCCCAGGGGCCGGGGAGCTGTTTTTT. Its protein is CASRPPGAGELFF.

The V call is TRBV12-5, the J call TRBJ2-7; weak D call: TRBD1 (6 bases). Trimming stripped 3 bases from V and 2 bases from J, with 14 bases between. The V gene's germline CDR1 is LGHNT and CDR2 FRNRAP. This CDR3 comprises 15 residues. CDR3 residues: CASGFFPGDPYEQYF. CDR3 nucleotide sequence: TGTGCTAGTGGTTTTTTCCCAGGGGACCCCTACGAGCAGTACTTC.

The rearrangement joins TRBV30 to TRBJ2-7; possibly TRBD2 for D (7 bases). The V gene lost 0 bases and the J gene lost 7 bases, with 13 bases spanning the gap. The germline CDR1 and CDR2 sequences are GTSNPN and SVGIG (reference sequence). The CDR3 runs 13 residues. The DNA for the CDR3 is TGTGCCTGGAGTGTAGGGGGGGCCAGGGAGCAGTACTTC. Its protein is CAWSVGGAREQYF. Looking up the rest from reference TRBV30 and TRBJ2-7 gives the full variable domain: SQTIHQWPATLVQPVGSPLSLECTVEGTSNPNLYWYRQAAGRGLQLLFYSVGIGQISSEVPQNLSASRPQDRQFILSSKKLLLSDSGFYLCAWSVGGAREQYFGPGTRLTVT.

This clone was picked up one time. The V and J genes are TRBV19 and TRBJ1-1, with D possibly matching TRBD1 (6 bases). The germline V and J ends were trimmed by 4 bases and 6 bases, with 6 bases remaining between them. Germline assignment: CDR1 LNHDA and CDR2 SQIVND (reference sequence). The CDR3 has 11 residues. The CDR3 DNA is TGTGCCAGTAGTACAGGGGCTGAAGCTTTCTTT. This gives the protein CASSTGAEAFF.

The chain carries TRBV15 and TRBJ1-5; 7 nucleotides align to TRBD1. CDR3 length equals 15 residues. The germline V gene has CDR1 LNHNV and CDR2 YYDKDF (reference sequence). The ends lost 0 bases at V and 7 bases at J; junction bases unmatched: 6. CDR3 residues: CATSRDPQGKQPQHF. CDR3 nucleotide sequence: TGTGCCACCAGCAGAGACCCACAGGGGAAACAGCCCCAGCATTTT. Looking up the rest from reference TRBV15 and TRBJ1-5 gives the full variable domain: DAMVIQNPRYQVTQFGKPVTLSCSQTLNHNVMYWYQQKSSQAPKLLFHYYDKDFNNEADTPDNFQSRRPNTSFCFLDIRSPGLGDTAMYLCATSRDPQGKQPQHFGDGTRLSIL.

V gene TRBV7-2 combines with J gene TRBJ2-1, with unresolved D. The length of the CDR3 is 13 residues. Germline V CDR1 and CDR2: SGHTA, FQGNSA. Trimming took 4 bases from V and 6 from J, leaving 10 bases between them. The CDR3 nucleotides are TGTGCCAGCAGCTCCGGTATAGTCAATGAGCAGTTCTTC. Translating it yields CASSSGIVNEQFF.

The rearrangement uses TRBV5-1 and TRBJ2-5; TRBD1 agrees at 8 bases. The CDR3 sequence is 13 residues long. With 4 bases clipped from V and 4 bases from J, the junction kept 3 bases outside the gene matches. Germline V gene sequence: CDR1 SGHRS, CDR2 YFSETQ. CDR3 residues: CASSRTGLETQYF. Here the CDR3 DNA reads TGCGCCAGCAGCCGGACAGGGTTAGAGACCCAGTACTTC.

The rearrangement links TRBV7-8 to TRBJ1-3, with TRBD1 matching 8 bases. The V gene's germline CDR1 is SGHVS and CDR2 FQNEAQ. This CDR3 has 16 residues. Trimming took 3 bases from V and 1 from J; bases not matched to a gene: 5. For the CDR3, the DNA is TGTGCCAGCAGCTTGACAGGGGTAATATCTGGAAACACCATATATTTT. It translates to CASSLTGVISGNTIYF.

The V gene is TRBV6-5, the J gene TRBJ2-3; D may be TRBD2 (5 bases). The CDR3 totals 15 residues. Trimming pared 2 bases from V and 1 base from J, leaving 10 bases between. From germline, CDR1 is MNHEY and CDR2 SVGAGI. CDR3 coding DNA: TGTGCCAGCAGTTACATGGGGAGCCGCACAGATACGCAGTATTTT. Encoded protein: CASSYMGSRTDTQYF.

Regarding this clone: Within the sample, other DNA sequences also encode this same CDR3. The chain recombines TRBV9 with TRBJ2-7; a weak D match, TRBD1 (5 bases). Deletions cut 2 bases from V and 2 bases from J, with 8 bases between. CDR3 length equals 13 residues. CDR1 SGDLS and CDR2 YYNGEE come from the germline V gene. The CDR3 region is CASSVTGAYEQYF. In DNA, the CDR3 is TGTGCCAGCAGCGTCACAGGTGCCTACGAGCAGTACTTC.

This CDR3 reads CASSVSGGGTQYF. The DNA for the CDR3 is TGTGCCAGCAGCGTCTCAGGGGGTGGTACGCAGTATTTT. The chain employs TRBV9 and TRBJ2-3, with TRBD1 matching 7 bases. The ends lost 2 bases at V and 8 bases at J; junction bases unmatched: 5. Per the germline V gene, CDR1 is SGDLS and CDR2 is YYNGEE. The CDR3 is 13 residues long.

J is TRBJ2-1 and V is TRBV7-9; tentatively, D is TRBD2 (5 bases). The CDR3 is 15 residues long. Germline assignment: CDR1 SEHNR and CDR2 FQNEAQ (reference sequence). V lost 6 bases and J lost 1, with 13 bases in between. CDR3 protein: CASRPDRGSYNEQFF. The CDR3 nucleotides are TGTGCCAGCAGACCCGACCGGGGTTCCTACAATGAGCAGTTCTTC.

This sequence joins TRBV19 and TRBJ1-1, with 9 positions matching TRBD1. CDR3 length: 16 residues. The V gene end was trimmed by 9 bases and the J gene end by 1 base; junction bases not matched to a gene: 12. The germline CDR1 and CDR2 sequences are LNHDA and SQIVND (reference sequence). In DNA, the CDR3 is TGTGCCAGCCTCTCAAAACCGGGACAGGGGAACACTGAAGCTTTCTTT. Protein: CASLSKPGQGNTEAFF.

This sequence joins TRBV7-9 and TRBJ1-4; D is unclear. The CDR3 length is 16 residues. Germline CDR1 reads SEHNR; CDR2 reads FQNEAQ (reference sequence). Trimming cost V 8 bases and J 2 bases, with 18 bases left between them. The CDR3 DNA reads TGTGCCAGCTCCCGCGGCACATTATCGACTAATGAAAAACTGTTTTTT. Protein sequence: CASSRGTLSTNEKLFF.

The rearrangement links TRBV28 to TRBJ1-3; the D is unclear. This CDR3 spans 12 amino acids. Germline V CDR1 and CDR2: MDHEN, SYDVKM. V lost 9 bases and J 1 base, leaving 7 bases between the germline ends. The CDR3 sequence: CASTVSGNTIYF. CDR3 nucleotide sequence: TGTGCCAGTACTGTGTCTGGAAACACCATATATTTT.

This sequence joins TRBV6-2 or TRBV6-3 and TRBJ2-1, with D tentatively TRBD2 (6 bases). Trimming took 6 bases from V and 2 from J, leaving 20 bases between them. CDR3 size: 17 residues. Germline assignment: CDR1 MNHEY and CDR2 SVGEGT. The CDR3 spells CASSSAVWGGPYNEQFF. As DNA, the CDR3 is TGTGCCAGCAGCTCCGCCGTCTGGGGAGGACCCTACAATGAGCAGTTCTTC.